The 30 T cell receptor beta chains below were found in one sample sequenced in a study of cytomegalovirus exposure and HLA in healthy donors. In the PCR, 60 Vbeta and 13 Jbeta primers were used. The assay was immunoSEQ multiplex PCR, and TCRdb's table has in-frame clones only and misses some. Recorded for this sample: 25,000 to 30,000 clones. Sequencing input: PBMCs. These receptors were obtained from a man aged 25 to 45 in good health and CMV-seronegative.

The chain has TRBV5-1 and TRBJ2-3; TRBD2 agrees at 14 bases. CDR3 length: 17 residues. The V gene's germline CDR1 is SGHRS and CDR2 YFSETQ. V was pared by 3 bases and J by 2 bases, with 5 bases of the junction left unmatched. The CDR3 is CASSYRLAGGLTDTQYF. The CDR3 nucleotides are TGCGCCAGCAGCTATCGACTAGCGGGGGGGCTCACAGATACGCAGTATTTT. The full variable domain, completed using reference TRBV5-1 and TRBJ2-3, is KAGVTQTPRYLIKTRGQQVTLSCSPISGHRSVSWYQQTPGQGLQFLFEYFSETQRNKGNFPGRFSGRQFSNSRSEMNVSTLELGDSALYLCASSYRLAGGLTDTQYFGPGTRLTVL.

The chain uses TRBV5-1 and TRBJ2-7; TRBD1 matches 8 bases. This CDR3 is built from 15 residues. The germline V gene encodes CDR1 SGHRS and CDR2 YFSETQ. Trimming removed 2 bases from V and 0 bases from J; junction bases left unmatched: 4. CDR3 loop: CASSFQGAPSYEQYF. The CDR3 nucleotides read TGCGCCAGCAGCTTCCAGGGGGCCCCCTCCTACGAGCAGTACTTC.

The V gene is TRBV27, the J gene TRBJ1-2, with 9 nucleotides matching TRBD1. The germline V gene has CDR1 MNHEY and CDR2 SMNVEV (reference sequence). This CDR3 has 15 amino acids. V lost 6 bases and J lost 3; bases outside the gene matches: 8. As DNA, the CDR3 is TGTGCCAGCAGCCCACAGGGGGCCTTTGACTATGGCTACACCTTC. Translating gives CASSPQGAFDYGYTF.

The chain uses TRBV18 and TRBJ1-2, with 9 bases that match TRBD1. With V trimmed by 2 bases and J by 0 bases, 13 bases remained unmatched. The CDR3 has 19 amino acids. The V gene's germline CDR1 is KGHSH and CDR2 LQKENI. As DNA, the CDR3 is TGTGCCAGCTCACCAGTCCCGGGACAGGGTCCCTCAGCTAACTATGGCTACACCTTC. Translation: CASSPVPGQGPSANYGYTF. Filled out from reference TRBV18 and TRBJ1-2, the complete variable domain reads NAGVMQNPRHLVRRRGQEARLRCSPMKGHSHVYWYRQLPEEGLKFMVYLQKENIIDESGMPKERFSAEFPKEGPSILRIQQVVRGDSAAYFCASSPVPGQGPSANYGYTFGSGTRLTVV.

The CDR3 DNA sequence: TGCGCCAGCAGCTTGCGGCGGACAGGGCCCACCGGGGAGCTGTTTTTT. Encoded protein: CASSLRRTGPTGELFF. The genes are TRBV5-1 and TRBJ2-2; 8 bases line up with TRBD1. The CDR3 runs to 16 residues. CDR1 is SGHRS and CDR2 is YFSETQ in the germline V gene. Trimming cost V 1 base and J 4 bases; bases outside gene matches: 6.

The gene calls are TRBV13 and TRBJ1-2; 7 nucleotides line up with TRBD1. V lost 8 bases, J lost 2 bases, and 8 bases stayed unmatched. The germline CDR1 and CDR2 sequences are PRHDT and FYEKMQ (reference sequence). This CDR3 has 14 amino acids. The CDR3 is CASQEGTENYGYTF. DNA for the CDR3: TGTGCCAGCCAGGAGGGGACAGAAAACTATGGCTACACCTTC. The full variable domain, with the rest looked up from reference TRBV13 and TRBJ1-2, is AAGVIQSPRHLIKEKRETATLKCYPIPRHDTVYWYQQGPGQDPQFLISFYEKMQSDKGSIPDRFSAQQFSDYHSELNMSSLELGDSALYFCASQEGTENYGYTFGSGTRLTVV.

J is TRBJ2-2 and V is TRBV7-9; 9 bases are a match to TRBD2. The CDR3 is 15 amino acids. CDR1 and CDR2 (germline): SEHNR, FQNEAQ (reference sequence). The J segment lost 6 bases and the V segment lost 5 bases, leaving 7 bases of the junction unmatched. The CDR3 DNA is TGTGCCAGCAGCCGACTAGCGGCGGTCGCCGGGGAGCTGTTTTTT. Its protein product is CASSRLAAVAGELFF.

The V and J genes are TRBV7-3 and TRBJ2-2; TRBD2 might be the D (5 bases). CDR3 length: 16 residues. The ends were cut back, 4 bases at V and 3 bases at J, with 15 bases in the middle. Germline CDR1 is SGHTA and CDR2 is FQGTGA. In DNA, the CDR3 is TGTGCCAGCAGCTCCACCTCGGGGAGTTACACCGGGGAGCTGTTTTTT. Its protein product is CASSSTSGSYTGELFF.

This chain links TRBV19 with TRBJ2-7; 7 bases fit TRBD1. The CDR3 length is 14 residues. CDR1 is LNHDA and CDR2 is SQIVND in the germline V gene (reference sequence). Trimming took 6 bases from V and 5 from J; bases not matched to a gene: 10. The DNA for the CDR3 is TGTGCCAGTAGCAGGGGGTCTGAATTCCACGAGCAGTACTTC. Its protein is CASSRGSEFHEQYF.

The chain couples TRBV19 to TRBJ1-2, with D possibly being TRBD1 (6 bases). The CDR3 has 14 amino acids. CDR1 is LNHDA and CDR2 is SQIVND in the germline V gene (reference sequence). V was cut by 6 bases and J by 5 bases, with 16 bases left in between. In nucleotides, the CDR3 is TGTGCCAGTAGCCGGGACAACCTTCGATATGGCTACACCTTC. Encoded protein: CASSRDNLRYGYTF.

The gene calls are TRBV29-1 and TRBJ2-7; 7 nucleotides match TRBD2. The CDR3 covers 13 residues. Looked up from germline, CDR1 is SQVTM and CDR2 is ANQGSEA. After removal of 4 bases from V and 4 bases from J, the junction contained 7 bases not matched to a gene. The CDR3 DNA follows: TGCAGCGTTGGGGAGGGATTGGGGTACGAGCAGTACTTC. As protein: CSVGEGLGYEQYF.

J is TRBJ2-5 and V is TRBV9; 10 positions agree with TRBD2. The CDR3 has 15 residues. Losses at the gene ends were 2 bases for V and 4 bases for J; bases not matched to a gene: 5. From germline, CDR1 is SGDLS and CDR2 YYNGEE. The DNA for the CDR3 is TGTGCCAGCAGCGTCGGAGCGGGGGGGACAGAGACCCAGTACTTC. This codes for CASSVGAGGTETQYF.

The V call is TRBV27, the J call TRBJ1-2, with a weak D call TRBD1 (5 bases). CDR1 is MNHEY and CDR2 is SMNVEV in the germline V gene (reference sequence). This CDR3 comprises 11 residues. V was trimmed by 5 bases and J by 6 bases, leaving 7 bases between them. CDR3 loop: CASSRGDGYTF. The CDR3 DNA reads TGTGCCAGCAGTCGGGGGGATGGCTACACCTTC.

The chain has TRBV6-5 and TRBJ2-1; 9 nucleotides align to TRBD2. CDR3 length equals 15 residues. V was clipped by 8 bases and J by 8 bases; unmatched bases: 13. Per germline, CDR1 MNHEY and CDR2 SVGAGI. CDR3 sequence: CASLSLAGGVYEQFF. The CDR3 DNA reads as TGTGCCAGCCTATCCTTGGCGGGAGGGGTATATGAGCAGTTCTTC.

Measured by frequency, this clone is medium-sized. The limits of the CDR3 on the DNA are not certain, so only TCRdb's listed CDR3 is given. V gene TRBV7-9 combines with J gene TRBJ2-5; TRBD1, as called in the table, went unchecked against the DNA. Inclusive of both ends, the CDR3 amounts to 14 amino acids. CDR1 is SEHNR, CDR2 FQNEAQ, per germline (reference sequence). The CDR3 reads CASSFGQGEKTQYF.

The J gene is TRBJ2-2, the V gene TRBV19; 8 bases line up with TRBD1. Germline V gene data show CDR1 as LNHDA and CDR2 as SQIVND (reference sequence). V trimming: 6 bases; J trimming: 4 bases; junction bases outside the gene matches: 4. This CDR3 contains 14 residues. CDR3 in DNA: TGTGCCAGTAGGGGGACAGGAGCCACCGGGGAGCTGTTTTTT. It is translated as CASRGTGATGELFF. Filled out from reference TRBV19 and TRBJ2-2, the complete variable domain reads DGGITQSPKYLFRKEGQNVTLSCEQNLNHDAMYWYRQDPGQGLRLIYYSQIVNDFQKGDIAEGYSVSREKKESFPLTVTSAQKNPTAFYLCASRGTGATGELFFGEGSRLTVL.

This chain links TRBV27 with TRBJ2-4; the match to TRBD2 covers 12 bases. The CDR3 has 19 residues. V trimming: 6 bases; J trimming: 0 bases; junction bases outside the gene matches: 12. The germline gives CDR1 MNHEY, CDR2 SMNVEV (reference sequence). The CDR3 DNA is TGTGCCAGCAGCCCGACTAGCGGGAGTTTAATGGGAGCCAAAAACATTCAGTACTTC. It yields the protein CASSPTSGSLMGAKNIQYF.

V gene TRBV5-1 combines with J gene TRBJ1-3; D may be TRBD1 (5 bases). The CDR3 totals 15 residues. V gave up 4 bases and J gave up 0 bases, with 11 bases separating them. Germline V gene sequence: CDR1 SGHRS, CDR2 YFSETQ. As DNA, the CDR3 is TGCGCCAGCAGCCCACAGGAACACTCTGGAAACACCATATATTTT. This translates into CASSPQEHSGNTIYF.

Here the CDR3 DNA reads TGTGCCAGCAGCGTAGAGTCCGCCTCAGTCTACGAGCAGTACTTC. This sequence encodes CASSVESASVYEQYF. The chain couples TRBV9 to TRBJ2-7, with no clear D. This CDR3 comprises 15 residues. V lost 0 bases and J lost 3, with 13 bases in between. Germline V gene data show CDR1 as SGDLS and CDR2 as YYNGEE. The variable domain in full, completed from reference TRBV9 and TRBJ2-7, reads DSGVTQTPKHLITATGQRVTLRCSPRSGDLSVYWYQQSLDQGLQFLIQYYNGEERAKGNILERFSAQQFPDLHSELNLSSLELGDSALYFCASSVESASVYEQYFGPGTRLTVT.

The chain employs TRBV11-3 and TRBJ1-5; 10 bases are a match to TRBD1. V was clipped by 5 bases and J by 0 bases; unmatched bases: 4. From germline, CDR1 is SGHNT and CDR2 YENEEA. CDR3 length equals 16 residues. The CDR3 loop reads CASSPGQGYSNQPQHF. CDR3 bases: TGTGCCAGCAGCCCGGGACAGGGGTATAGCAATCAGCCCCAGCATTTT.

V usage is TRBV29-1 and J usage is TRBJ1-1; 7 bases fit TRBD1. From germline, CDR1 is SQVTM and CDR2 ANQGSEA. J lost 5 bases, V lost 3 bases, and 0 bases had no gene match. CDR3 length equals 11 residues. The CDR3 bases are TGCAGCGTTGAGACAGGGACTGAAGCTTTCTTT. It yields the protein CSVETGTEAFF.

The chain carries TRBV7-2 and TRBJ2-5; D is ambiguous. The CDR3 loop spans 13 amino acids. V was trimmed by 0 bases and J by 2 bases, leaving 4 bases between them. CDR1 SGHTA and CDR2 FQGNSA come from the germline V gene. Written as DNA, the CDR3 is TGTGCCAGCAGCTTAGCGCAGCAAGAGACCCAGTACTTC. Translation: CASSLAQQETQYF.

CDR3: CASRQSGGSYEQYF. DNA for the CDR3: TGTGCCAGCAGGCAATCAGGGGGGTCCTACGAGCAGTACTTC. The chain has TRBV28 and TRBJ2-5, with D perhaps matching TRBD1 (7 bases). The J call may be in error: the DNA end matches TRBJ2-7 better. CDR3 size: 14 residues. From germline, CDR1 is MDHEN and CDR2 SYDVKM.

J is TRBJ2-1 and V is TRBV28; 14 bases are shared with TRBD2. The length of the CDR3 is 17 residues. The V gene's germline CDR1 is MDHEN and CDR2 SYDVKM. The V and J ends lost 4 bases and 3 bases, in that order; junction bases with no gene match: 5. The CDR3 DNA sequence: TGTGCCAGCAGTTCGGGACTAGCGGGAGAGTTCTACAATGAGCAGTTCTTC. Amino acids: CASSSGLAGEFYNEQFF.

The CDR3 protein is CASNSQGQTLFF. The CDR3 nucleotides are TGTGCCAGCAACTCACAGGGACAGACACTGTTTTTT. V is TRBV7-8 and J is TRBJ1-4; 7 positions agree with TRBD1. The V and J ends lost 7 bases and 13 bases, in that order; junction bases with no gene match: 9. The CDR3 length is 12 residues. CDR1 and CDR2 (germline): SGHVS, FQNEAQ.

V is TRBV6-1 and J is TRBJ1-2, with 7 bases fitting TRBD1. The V and J ends lost 5 bases and 3 bases, in that order; junction bases with no gene match: 9. The CDR3 covers 15 residues. CDR1 and CDR2 from the germline V gene are MNHNS and SASEGT. CDR3 sequence reads: CASSWTGGWDYGYTF. The CDR3, as DNA: TGTGCCAGCAGTTGGACAGGAGGGTGGGACTATGGCTACACCTTC.

This chain links TRBV29-1 with TRBJ1-1; D remains unclear. Germline CDR1 is SQVTM and CDR2 is ANQGSEA. Trimming removed 3 bases at V and 1 base at J, with 9 bases between. The CDR3 runs to 13 residues. CDR3: CSVETGENTEAFF. The CDR3 DNA follows: TGCAGCGTTGAGACGGGAGAGAACACTGAAGCTTTCTTT.

This clone is labeled medium-sized based on frequency. V gene TRBV10-3 combines with J gene TRBJ2-1, with 10 positions matching TRBD2. The germline V gene has CDR1 ENHRY and CDR2 SYGVKD. V trimming: 2 bases; J trimming: 7 bases; junction bases outside the gene matches: 5. The CDR3 is 15 residues long. The CDR3 reads CAISEGLAGANEQFF. In DNA form, the CDR3 reads TGTGCCATCAGTGAGGGCCTAGCGGGAGCAAATGAGCAGTTCTTC.

The rearrangement joins TRBV27 to TRBJ2-3, with 9 nucleotides matching TRBD1. The trim removed 6 bases at V and 3 bases at J, leaving 7 bases unmatched. The CDR3 spans 15 residues. Per the germline V gene, CDR1 is MNHEY and CDR2 is SMNVEV (reference sequence). The CDR3 nucleotides read TGTGCCAGCAGGCTAACAGGGGGCCGGACAGATACGCAGTATTTT. The encoded protein is CASRLTGGRTDTQYF.

The chain links TRBV28 to TRBJ1-3, with 9 bases fitting TRBD1. CDR1 and CDR2 (germline): MDHEN, SYDVKM. There are 14 residues in the CDR3. V shed 6 bases and J 4 bases; nucleotides not matched to a gene: 4. This CDR3 is CASRQGALGNTIYF. In DNA, the CDR3 is TGTGCCAGCAGACAGGGGGCTCTAGGAAACACCATATATTTT. The variable domain in full, with the rest retrieved from reference TRBV28 and TRBJ1-3, is DVKVTQSSRYLVKRTGEKVFLECVQDMDHENMFWYRQDPGLGLRLIYFSYDVKMKEKGDIPEGYSVSREKKERFSLILESASTNQTSMYLCASRQGALGNTIYFGEGSWLTVV.